Following are 13 T cell receptor beta chains from one sample sequenced in a study of cytomegalovirus exposure and HLA in healthy donors. The primer mix had 60 Vbeta and 13 Jbeta primers. Sequenced by immunoSEQ multiplex PCR; TCRdb stores in-frame clones only, minus some. The table has over 150,000 clones, around 80% seen once. Sequencing input: PBMCs. Receptor source: a man aged 40-50 years in good health and CMV-seronegative.

This clone has just a few counts. The genes are TRBV5-1 and TRBJ2-7; possibly TRBD2 for D (6 bases). The V and J ends lost 0 bases and 2 bases respectively, with 12 bases between them. The CDR3 extends over 15 amino acids. CDR1 is SGHRS, CDR2 YFSETQ, per germline. CDR3 coding DNA: TGCGCCAGCAGCTTGGAGGCGGGGATGACCTACGAGCAGTACTTC. It encodes CASSLEAGMTYEQYF.

V and J are TRBV5-1 and TRBJ2-5; tentatively, D is TRBD1 (5 bases). With the DNA end fitting TRBJ2-7 better, the J assignment may be wrong. The germline gives CDR1 SGHRS, CDR2 YFSETQ. This CDR3 comprises 17 residues. CDR3 nucleotide sequence: TGCGCCAGCAGCCCAGGGATGAACCCTTTGCTGACCTACGAGCAGTACTTC. Its translation is CASSPGMNPLLTYEQYF.

There are a few counts of this clone. A read error may account for a junction end that differs from germline. The rearrangement uses TRBV19 and TRBJ2-4, with 7 bases identical to TRBD1. The CDR3 contains 15 residues. Germline CDR1 is LNHDA and CDR2 is SQIVND (reference sequence). The CDR3 loop reads CASSNTGQPSDIQYF. The CDR3 DNA reads as TGTGCCAGCAGTAACACGGGACAGCCCTCGGACATTCAGTACTTC.

V usage is TRBV21-1 and J usage is TRBJ2-3; TRBD1 is the table's D call, not checked against the DNA. TRBV21-1 is a pseudogene locus. CDR3 length: 21 residues. The CDR3 DNA is TGTGCCAGCAGGTCTTTCCTTGTCTCGGGACAGGGGTCGTATGGGACAGATACGCAGTATTTT. This gives the protein CASRSFLVSGQGSYGTDTQYF.

Remarks on this clone: A junction boundary mismatches the germline segment, possibly from a read error. The J gene is TRBJ1-1, the V gene TRBV7-9, with TRBD1 identical over 7 bases. CDR3 length: 16 residues. Germline V gives CDR1 SEHNR, CDR2 FQNEAQ (reference sequence). CDR3 DNA sequence: TGTTCCAGCAGCTTAGCCCCGGGACAGCTGAACACTGAAGCTTTCTTT. It yields the protein CSSSLAPGQLNTEAFF.

The chain recombines TRBV5-1 with TRBJ2-5, with D unresolved. CDR3 size: 15 residues. From germline, CDR1 is SGHRS and CDR2 YFSETQ. Trimming took off 5 bases at V and 1 base at J, with 15 bases between the two ends. The CDR3 sequence: CASRITSVPQETQYF. CDR3 DNA: TGCGCCAGCAGGATAACTTCTGTCCCCCAAGAGACCCAGTACTTC.

V usage is TRBV18 and J usage is TRBJ1-4, with D perhaps matching TRBD1 (6 bases). CDR1 is KGHSH and CDR2 is LQKENI in the germline V gene. Between the trimmed V and J ends, which lost 1 base and 8 bases, there was a span of 17 bases. This CDR3 spans 16 amino acids. Written as DNA, the CDR3 is TGTGCCAGCTCACCACGTCAGGTGGGGGCCTACGAAAAACTGTTTTTT. Translated: CASSPRQVGAYEKLFF.

The chain recombines TRBV28 with TRBJ2-3, with 10 nucleotides matching TRBD2. The ends lost 3 bases at V and 4 bases at J; junction bases unmatched: 10. Germline CDR1 reads MDHEN; CDR2 reads SYDVKM. The CDR3 totals 17 residues. The CDR3 DNA sequence: TGTGCCAGCAGTTTGGGGCTAGCGGGAGAATGGGCAGATACGCAGTATTTT. Its protein is CASSLGLAGEWADTQYF.

This chain connects TRBV9 to TRBJ1-1; TRBD1 agrees at 7 bases. In germline, CDR1 is SGDLS, CDR2 YYNGEE. V dropped 0 bases and J dropped 1; count of bases not matched to a gene: 6. CDR3 length: 16 residues. In nucleotides, the CDR3 is TGTGCCAGCAGCGTAGGTCACAGGGGACGGAACACTGAAGCTTTCTTT. Translation gives CASSVGHRGRNTEAFF.

The chain combines TRBV5-1 with TRBJ2-3; D may be TRBD2 (6 bases). Germline V gene data show CDR1 as SGHRS and CDR2 as YFSETQ. The CDR3 covers 19 residues. V gave up 0 bases and J gave up 0 bases, with 20 bases separating them. CDR3 residues: CASSLVGSERRDSTDTQYF. The DNA for the CDR3 is TGCGCCAGCAGCTTGGTGGGGTCCGAGCGGAGGGATAGCACAGATACGCAGTATTTT. Full variable domain (missing parts from reference TRBV5-1 and TRBJ2-3): KAGVTQTPRYLIKTRGQQVTLSCSPISGHRSVSWYQQTPGQGLQFLFEYFSETQRNKGNFPGRFSGRQFSNSRSEMNVSTLELGDSALYLCASSLVGSERRDSTDTQYFGPGTRLTVL.

This rearrangement joins TRBV6-5 to TRBJ2-3, with 9 positions matching TRBD2. The CDR3 is made up of 14 amino acids. From germline, CDR1 is MNHEY and CDR2 SVGAGI. Losses at the gene ends were 6 bases for V and 4 bases for J; bases not matched to a gene: 5. The CDR3 DNA follows: TGTGCCAGCAGGCGTAGCGGGAGCGCAGATACGCAGTATTTT. It specifies CASRRSGSADTQYF.

The chain links TRBV27 to TRBJ2-7, with D possibly being TRBD1 (6 bases). From germline, CDR1 is MNHEY and CDR2 SMNVEV (reference sequence). The CDR3 covers 18 residues. The V gene lost 4 bases and the J gene lost 3 bases, with 25 bases spanning the gap. CDR3 nucleotide sequence: TGTGCCAGCAGTTACAGACATTTGGGTAGGGGGTCGAACTACGAGCAGTACTTC. Protein: CASSYRHLGRGSNYEQYF.

The CDR3 nucleotides read TGTGCCAGCAACTTACGGGGCGGACTAGCGGGAGAGACCCAGTACTTC. Its protein is CASNLRGGLAGETQYF. The gene calls are TRBV28 and TRBJ2-5; 11 positions match TRBD2. The CDR3 covers 16 residues. Losses at the gene ends were 7 bases for V and 4 bases for J; bases not matched to a gene: 11. The germline CDR1 and CDR2 sequences are MDHEN and SYDVKM.